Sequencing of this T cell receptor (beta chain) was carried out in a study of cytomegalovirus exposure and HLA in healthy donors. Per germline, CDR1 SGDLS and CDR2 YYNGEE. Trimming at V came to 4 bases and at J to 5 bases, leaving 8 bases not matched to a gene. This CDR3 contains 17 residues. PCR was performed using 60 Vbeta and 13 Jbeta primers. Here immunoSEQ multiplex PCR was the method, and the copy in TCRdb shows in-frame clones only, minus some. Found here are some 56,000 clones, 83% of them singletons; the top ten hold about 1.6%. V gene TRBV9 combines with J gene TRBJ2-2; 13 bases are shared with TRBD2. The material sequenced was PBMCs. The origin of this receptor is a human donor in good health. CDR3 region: CASSITSGGAVTGELFF. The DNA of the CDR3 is TGTGCCAGCAGCATAACTAGCGGGGGGGCCGTGACCGGGGAGCTGTTTTTT.